The 2 T cell receptor beta chains reported below all come from one sample, sequenced in a study of beta chain features in type 1 diabetes. Study conclusions and caveats: For Type 1 diabetes patients, all four CD4+ subsets carried TCRB CDR3s that were moderately but significantly shorter.

Antigen specificity for these receptors is unknown. Since all of the isolated RNA was reverse transcribed, expressed TCRB transcripts were what got sequenced. Sequencing used immunoSEQ multiplex PCR; TCRdb keeps in-frame clones, though not all of them. This sample has 600,000 to 700,000 clones; approximately 13% occur once, and the top ten carry 0.09% to 0.15%. Sequenced material: naive CD4+ T cells from blood. These receptors all stem from a young man with type 1 diabetes.

This clone came up many times. The gene calls are TRBV7-9 and TRBJ2-3; D is perhaps TRBD1 or TRBD2 (5 bases each). Germline V gene lookup returns CDR1 SEHNR and CDR2 FQNEAQ (reference sequence). With 1 base removed from V and 1 base from J, the gap between germline ends came to 15 bases. This CDR3 has 17 amino acids. The CDR3, as DNA: TGTGCCAGCAGCTTAGGAAGTAGCGTGGGGCGCACAGATACGCAGTATTTT. This codes for CASSLGSSVGRTDTQYF.

J is TRBJ1-2 and V is TRBV5-8; the match to TRBD1 covers 8 bases. CDR1 SGHTS and CDR2 YDEGEE come from the germline V gene. The V segment lost 4 bases and the J segment 5 bases; nucleotides outside the gene matches: 7. The CDR3 contains 14 residues. This CDR3 reads CASSVRDRRYGYTF. CDR3 sequence (DNA): TGTGCCAGCAGCGTGCGGGACAGGCGATATGGCTACACCTTC.